This T cell receptor (beta chain) was captured by sequencing in a study of T cells in Graves' hyperthyroidism and ophthalmopathy. Amplification yielded TCR beta CDR3 regions, with RNA transcripts as the source. First-round RT-PCR of the TCR CDR3 relied on the HTBI primer set. One entry per CDR3 protein results from TCRdb running MiXCR on the multiplex PCR reads. The profile covers fewer than 450,000 distinct CDR3 sequences, with about 15% appearing a single time and approximately 30% taken by the ten largest. The CDR3 is 11 residues long. The germline CDR1 and CDR2 sequences are DFQATT and SNEGSKA (reference sequence). The sample holds many counts of this clonotype.

This sequence joins TRBV20-1 and TRBJ2-7; D perhaps matches TRBD1 (6 bases). This receptor was taken from a woman aged 25 to 39 with Graves' hyperthyroidism that later progressed to Graves' ophthalmopathy. The sample was blood. CDR3 residues: CRPQGYYEQYF. The CDR3 bases are TGCAGACCGCAGGGGTACTACGAGCAGTACTTC.